The next 30 T cell receptor beta chains were all read from a single sample in a study of shared clonotypes between healthy human individuals (dated by TCRdb to the early 2020s). Receptor amplification or capture employed the immunoSEQ multiplex PCR assay. Not all clones reach the TCRdb copy of this immuneACCESS table, which keeps in-frame sequences only. Checked studies attribute under half of the gap to unresolved V genes and leave the rest unexplained. The sample contains about 2 million clones, about 94% of them found a single time. Together, the top ten hold 1.1% of the sample. CD8 naive samples were CD45RO-negative cells positively selected for CCR7, giving a CD45RA+CCR7+ population that excluded TemRA cells. Material: naive CD8+ T cells sorted from blood. Taken with the paper, the label for cell subset or site translates to: CD45RA+CCR7+. Receptors were obtained from a man aged 18 to 29 in good health.

The gene calls are TRBV27 and TRBJ2-1, with D uncertain. Germline V gene lookup returns CDR1 MNHEY and CDR2 SMNVEV (reference sequence). The CDR3 is 14 amino acids. The V and J ends lost 5 bases and 4 bases respectively, with 12 bases between them. CDR3 protein: CASSKIGPYNEQFF. CDR3 bases: TGTGCCAGCAGTAAAATCGGTCCTTACAATGAGCAGTTCTTC.

On this clone itself: Its ends do not fully match the called genes, so a read error is possible. The V call is TRBV5-4, the J call TRBJ1-1; the D gene is possibly TRBD1 (5 bases). The CDR3 runs to 12 residues. Germline lookup yields CDR1 SGHNT and CDR2 YYREEE (reference sequence). CDR3: CASSWAGEHPAF. In DNA form, the CDR3 reads TGTGCCAGCAGCTGGGCGGGGGAACATCCCGCATTT.

The chain recombines TRBV7-2 with TRBJ2-7; D perhaps matches TRBD1 (6 bases). V lost 5 bases and J lost 1, with 9 bases in between. Germline CDR1 and CDR2: SGHTA and FQGNSA. There are 13 residues in the CDR3. CDR3 protein: CASSEGQSYEQYF. Here the CDR3 DNA reads TGTGCCAGCAGCGAAGGACAGTCCTACGAGCAGTACTTC.

The chain has TRBV13 and TRBJ2-2, with TRBD1 matching over 8 bases. The CDR3 consists of 15 residues. The V gene end was trimmed by 5 bases and the J gene end by 6 bases; junction bases not matched to a gene: 8. CDR1 and CDR2 from the germline V gene are PRHDT and FYEKMQ (reference sequence). DNA of the CDR3: TGTGCCAGCAGCCCAGGGGGCGAGCGGGCCGGGGAGCTGTTTTTT. Its translation is CASSPGGERAGELFF.

J is TRBJ1-3 and V is TRBV7-9; no definite D call. Trimming stripped 3 bases from V and 0 bases from J, with 15 bases between. Germline values: CDR1 SEHNR, CDR2 FQNEAQ (reference sequence). This CDR3 contains 17 residues. The CDR3 here is CASSFLPFQSSGNTIYF. The CDR3 bases are TGTGCCAGCAGCTTCCTTCCTTTCCAGAGCTCTGGAAACACCATATATTTT. The variable domain in full, with the rest retrieved from reference TRBV7-9 and TRBJ1-3, is DTGVSQNPRHKITKRGQNVTFRCDPISEHNRLYWYRQTLGQGPEFLTYFQNEAQLEKSRLLSDRFSAERPKGSFSTLEIQRTEQGDSAMYLCASSFLPFQSSGNTIYFGEGSWLTVV.

The rearrangement links TRBV27 to TRBJ1-1; D might be TRBD1 (6 bases). The CDR3 consists of 13 residues. Trimming took 4 bases from V and 7 from J, leaving 13 bases between them. Germline lookup yields CDR1 MNHEY and CDR2 SMNVEV (reference sequence). The chain's CDR3 is CASSYGNRDEAFF. The CDR3 bases are TGTGCCAGCAGTTATGGGAACAGGGATGAAGCTTTCTTT.

The J gene is TRBJ2-7, the V gene TRBV19; D unresolved. The CDR3 loop spans 14 amino acids. The germline V and J ends were trimmed by 6 bases and 4 bases, with 16 bases remaining between them. The germline V gene encodes CDR1 LNHDA and CDR2 SQIVND (reference sequence). The CDR3 reads CASRVDILSYEQYF. CDR3 nucleotides: TGTGCCAGTAGGGTCGACATACTGTCGTACGAGCAGTACTTC.

Note on this clone: The junction departs from the called germline gene at one end, perhaps through a read error. V and J are TRBV7-7 and TRBJ2-7; TRBD2 matches at 10 bases. The CDR3 has 15 residues. Germline V gives CDR1 SSHAT, CDR2 FNYEAQ (reference sequence). CDR3 nucleotides: TGTGCTAGCAGCCCTCAACTAGCGGGAACCGACGAGCAGTACTTC. It encodes CASSPQLAGTDEQYF.

This chain links TRBV6-4 with TRBJ1-6; 10 positions match TRBD1. V was pared by 7 bases and J by 5 bases, with 2 bases of the junction left unmatched. This CDR3 has 14 residues. Germline V CDR1 and CDR2: MRHNA, SNTAGT. The CDR3 coding sequence is TGTGCCAGCACGGACAGGGGGGATAATTCACCCCTCCACTTT. This codes for CASTDRGDNSPLHF.

The chain combines TRBV11-2 with TRBJ2-5; D gene uncertain. The CDR3 covers 15 residues. Germline assignment: CDR1 SGHAT and CDR2 FQNNGV. V was trimmed by 2 bases and J by 4 bases, leaving 14 bases between them. The DNA for the CDR3 is TGTGCCAGCAGCTTACCACCCACCGAGGCAGAGACCCAGTACTTC. It is translated as CASSLPPTEAETQYF.

This clone was recorded once. The same CDR3 arises from other DNA sequences in this sample as well. This rearrangement joins TRBV7-9 to TRBJ1-1; TRBD1 agrees at 9 bases. The CDR3 totals 15 residues. The ends lost 5 bases at V and 1 base at J; junction bases unmatched: 5. Germline assignment: CDR1 SEHNR and CDR2 FQNEAQ (reference sequence). CDR3 sequence (DNA): TGTGCCAGCAGCGAGGGACAGGGAAAGAACACTGAAGCTTTCTTT. Its translation: CASSEGQGKNTEAFF.

This rearrangement joins TRBV2 to TRBJ1-2; 9 bases align to TRBD1. V gave up 3 bases and J gave up 5 bases; unmatched junction bases: 4. The germline gives CDR1 SNHLY, CDR2 FYNNEI. CDR3 size: 14 residues. In nucleotides, the CDR3 is TGTGCCAGCAGTGAGCCGGACAGGGGATATGGCTACACCTTC. Protein product: CASSEPDRGYGYTF.

This chain connects TRBV11-2 to TRBJ2-7; D is tentatively TRBD1 or TRBD2 (6 bases each). Per germline, CDR1 SGHAT and CDR2 FQNNGV. This CDR3 spans 14 amino acids. V lost 3 bases and J lost 0, with 9 bases in between. In nucleotides, the CDR3 is TGTGCCAGCAGCTTCGGGGGCTACTCCTACGAGCAGTACTTC. Its translation: CASSFGGYSYEQYF.

This clone came up once. V gene TRBV30 combines with J gene TRBJ2-6; D is undetermined. This CDR3 is built from 17 residues. The germline V gene has CDR1 GTSNPN and CDR2 SVGIG (reference sequence). V gave up 4 bases and J gave up 0 bases, with 16 bases separating them. CDR3 in amino acids: CAWTGRWSPSGANVLTF. As DNA, the CDR3 is TGTGCCTGGACTGGACGGTGGTCCCCCTCTGGGGCCAACGTCCTGACTTTC.

The gene calls are TRBV9 and TRBJ1-1; D gene unclear. In germline, CDR1 is SGDLS, CDR2 YYNGEE. CDR3 length: 14 amino acids. V shed 3 bases and J shed 2 bases, with 11 bases lying between them. CDR3 loop: CASSGPYGNTEAFF. The CDR3 nucleotides are TGTGCCAGCAGCGGGCCCTACGGCAACACTGAAGCTTTCTTT.

The gene calls are TRBV10-1 and TRBJ2-2; weak D call: TRBD2 (6 bases). V was trimmed by 3 bases and J by 0 bases, leaving 14 bases between them. The CDR3 length is 17 residues. The germline V gene has CDR1 WNHNN and CDR2 SYGVQD (reference sequence). The CDR3 sequence: CASSDGGILPNTGELFF. DNA of the CDR3: TGCGCCAGCAGTGACGGCGGGATCCTTCCGAACACCGGGGAGCTGTTTTTT.

The chain recombines TRBV10-3 with TRBJ1-1; D might be TRBD1 (5 bases). The germline V and J ends were trimmed by 9 bases and 4 bases, with 15 bases remaining between them. This CDR3 has 13 residues. Germline V gene data show CDR1 as ENHRY and CDR2 as SYGVKD. CDR3 nucleotides: TGTGCCATTAGTCAAGGGGTCGGCACTGAAGCTTTCTTT. Residues: CAISQGVGTEAFF.

The J gene is TRBJ2-3, the V gene TRBV10-3, with D maybe TRBD1 (5 bases). Germline-derived CDR1 and CDR2 are ENHRY and SYGVKD. CDR3 size: 13 residues. Trimming stripped 2 bases from V and 4 bases from J, with 7 bases between. The DNA of the CDR3 is TGTGCCATCAGTGAGCAGGGTGCAGATACGCAGTATTTT. Its translation is CAISEQGADTQYF.

This clone was observed once. The CDR3 DNA sequence: TGCGCCAGCAGCCAAGATATACAGATGGAGGGCTACACCTTC. Translation: CASSQDIQMEGYTF. The chain has TRBV4-1 and TRBJ1-2; no definite D call. V lost 0 bases and J 8 bases, leaving 13 bases between the germline ends. This CDR3 is 14 amino acids long. Germline-derived CDR1 and CDR2 are MGHRA and YSYEKL.

The J gene is TRBJ1-1, the V gene TRBV7-9; D gene ambiguous. Germline V gene sequence: CDR1 SEHNR, CDR2 FQNEAQ (reference sequence). Between the trimmed V and J ends, which lost 4 bases and 2 bases, there was a span of 5 bases. This CDR3 region has 12 residues. This CDR3 is CASSSINTEAFF. The CDR3, as DNA: TGTGCCAGCAGCTCAATAAACACTGAAGCTTTCTTT.

V is TRBV7-2 and J is TRBJ2-1; 12 bases map to TRBD2. Trimming cost V 5 bases and J 6 bases; bases outside gene matches: 11. Germline CDR1 reads SGHTA; CDR2 reads FQGNSA. The CDR3 has 17 residues. The CDR3: CASSASGRAKESNEQFF. For the CDR3, the DNA is TGTGCCAGCAGCGCTAGCGGGAGGGCCAAGGAAAGCAATGAGCAGTTCTTC.

This sequence joins TRBV6-8 and TRBJ2-1, with TRBD1 as a possible D gene (5 bases). The CDR3 is 12 residues long. Germline CDR1 reads MNHGY; CDR2 reads SAAAGT. The V end lost 7 bases, the J end lost 3 bases, and 7 bases lay between the germline ends. The CDR3 nucleotides are TGTGCCAGCAAGGGGATCTACAATGAGCAGTTCTTC. Encoded protein: CASKGIYNEQFF.

The CDR3 here is CASSLGGFSNQPQHF. CDR3 DNA sequence: TGTGCCAGCAGCTTGGGGGGCTTTAGCAATCAGCCCCAGCATTTT. This chain uses TRBV5-6 with TRBJ1-5; weak D call: TRBD1 (5 bases). The germline CDR1 and CDR2 sequences are SGHDT and YYEEEE. This CDR3 is 15 amino acids long. Deletions cut 0 bases from V and 0 bases from J, with 7 bases between.

Ten or more counts support this clone. CDR3 nucleotides: TGTGCCAGCAGTCCCGTGACTAGCGGGTACAGCGGCGAGCAGTACTTC. It encodes CASSPVTSGYSGEQYF. The chain uses TRBV27 and TRBJ2-7; the match to TRBD2 covers 10 bases. The germline V gene encodes CDR1 MNHEY and CDR2 SMNVEV (reference sequence). This CDR3 is 16 amino acids long. V shed 5 bases, J shed 6 bases, and the junction held 13 bases outside the gene matches.

This clone was observed once. Other nucleotide sequences in the sample specify the same CDR3. The V and J genes are TRBV28 and TRBJ2-7, with D perhaps TRBD2 (7 bases). This CDR3 has 13 amino acids. Per the germline V gene, CDR1 is MDHEN and CDR2 is SYDVKM. Trimming took 6 bases from V and 4 from J, leaving 13 bases between them. The CDR3 loop reads CASRSAGAYEQYF. In nucleotides, the CDR3 is TGTGCCAGCAGGTCGGCGGGGGCGTACGAGCAGTACTTC.

This rearrangement joins TRBV2 to TRBJ2-3, with D possibly being TRBD1 or TRBD2 (6 bases each). V lost 1 base, J lost 0 bases, and 11 bases lay in between. Germline V gene data show CDR1 as SNHLY and CDR2 as FYNNEI. This CDR3 contains 16 residues. The DNA of the CDR3 is TGTGCCAGCAGTGAAGGAGGGGGGACGAGCACAGATACGCAGTATTTT. Its protein is CASSEGGGTSTDTQYF.

The chain uses TRBV2 and TRBJ2-7; D gene unclear. This CDR3 comprises 15 residues. Germline lookup yields CDR1 SNHLY and CDR2 FYNNEI. Trimming took off 6 bases at V and 0 bases at J, with 15 bases between the two ends. The CDR3 DNA sequence: TGTGCCAGCAGGGACCTCGTCACAAGCTCCTACGAGCAGTACTTC. Protein sequence: CASRDLVTSSYEQYF.

The chain couples TRBV27 to TRBJ2-2, with a weak D call TRBD1 (6 bases). Between the trimmed V and J ends, which lost 5 bases and 2 bases, there was a span of 12 bases. The CDR3 has 15 residues. The germline gives CDR1 MNHEY, CDR2 SMNVEV (reference sequence). The CDR3 DNA reads as TGTGCCAGCAGTCAATACAGGGTAAACACCGGGGAGCTGTTTTTT. Its protein is CASSQYRVNTGELFF.

The rearrangement links TRBV7-9 to TRBJ2-7, with TRBD1 as a possible D gene (6 bases). In germline, CDR1 is SEHNR, CDR2 FQNEAQ (reference sequence). Between the trimmed V and J ends, which lost 6 bases and 2 bases, there was a span of 11 bases. The CDR3 has 13 amino acids. CDR3 DNA: TGTGCCAGCAGTCGAGGGGGTACCTACGAGCAGTACTTC. It translates to CASSRGGTYEQYF.

V usage is TRBV4-1 and J usage is TRBJ2-2; 8 bases line up with TRBD1. V gave up 1 base and J gave up 4 bases; unmatched junction bases: 8. CDR3 length: 17 amino acids. Germline V gives CDR1 MGHRA, CDR2 YSYEKL. CDR3 loop: CASSQVFGTGATGELFF. CDR3 sequence (DNA): TGCGCCAGCAGCCAAGTCTTTGGGACAGGTGCCACCGGGGAGCTGTTTTTT.